This T cell receptor (beta chain) comes out of a study of blood T cells in healthy people across ages. A J-beta primer mix and a sample-barcoded 5' primer were used in a second PCR of roughly 6 to 11 cycles. TCRdb re-called the 5' RACE reads with MiXCR, one entry per CDR3 protein. The sample shows 1.8 million or so distinct CDR3 sequences, roughly two fifths of them seen only once. Per the germline V gene, CDR1 is DFQATT and CDR2 is SNEGSKA (reference sequence). After removal of 5 bases from V and 7 bases from J, the junction contained 13 bases not matched to a gene. CDR3 length equals 14 residues. The sequencing input was blood. The chain has TRBV20-1 and TRBJ1-2; 7 positions match TRBD1. The sequence derives from a human donor in good health. CDR3 amino acids: CSAPPVTGVGGYTF. The CDR3 coding sequence is TGCAGTGCTCCCCCTGTCACAGGGGTGGGTGGCTACACCTTC.